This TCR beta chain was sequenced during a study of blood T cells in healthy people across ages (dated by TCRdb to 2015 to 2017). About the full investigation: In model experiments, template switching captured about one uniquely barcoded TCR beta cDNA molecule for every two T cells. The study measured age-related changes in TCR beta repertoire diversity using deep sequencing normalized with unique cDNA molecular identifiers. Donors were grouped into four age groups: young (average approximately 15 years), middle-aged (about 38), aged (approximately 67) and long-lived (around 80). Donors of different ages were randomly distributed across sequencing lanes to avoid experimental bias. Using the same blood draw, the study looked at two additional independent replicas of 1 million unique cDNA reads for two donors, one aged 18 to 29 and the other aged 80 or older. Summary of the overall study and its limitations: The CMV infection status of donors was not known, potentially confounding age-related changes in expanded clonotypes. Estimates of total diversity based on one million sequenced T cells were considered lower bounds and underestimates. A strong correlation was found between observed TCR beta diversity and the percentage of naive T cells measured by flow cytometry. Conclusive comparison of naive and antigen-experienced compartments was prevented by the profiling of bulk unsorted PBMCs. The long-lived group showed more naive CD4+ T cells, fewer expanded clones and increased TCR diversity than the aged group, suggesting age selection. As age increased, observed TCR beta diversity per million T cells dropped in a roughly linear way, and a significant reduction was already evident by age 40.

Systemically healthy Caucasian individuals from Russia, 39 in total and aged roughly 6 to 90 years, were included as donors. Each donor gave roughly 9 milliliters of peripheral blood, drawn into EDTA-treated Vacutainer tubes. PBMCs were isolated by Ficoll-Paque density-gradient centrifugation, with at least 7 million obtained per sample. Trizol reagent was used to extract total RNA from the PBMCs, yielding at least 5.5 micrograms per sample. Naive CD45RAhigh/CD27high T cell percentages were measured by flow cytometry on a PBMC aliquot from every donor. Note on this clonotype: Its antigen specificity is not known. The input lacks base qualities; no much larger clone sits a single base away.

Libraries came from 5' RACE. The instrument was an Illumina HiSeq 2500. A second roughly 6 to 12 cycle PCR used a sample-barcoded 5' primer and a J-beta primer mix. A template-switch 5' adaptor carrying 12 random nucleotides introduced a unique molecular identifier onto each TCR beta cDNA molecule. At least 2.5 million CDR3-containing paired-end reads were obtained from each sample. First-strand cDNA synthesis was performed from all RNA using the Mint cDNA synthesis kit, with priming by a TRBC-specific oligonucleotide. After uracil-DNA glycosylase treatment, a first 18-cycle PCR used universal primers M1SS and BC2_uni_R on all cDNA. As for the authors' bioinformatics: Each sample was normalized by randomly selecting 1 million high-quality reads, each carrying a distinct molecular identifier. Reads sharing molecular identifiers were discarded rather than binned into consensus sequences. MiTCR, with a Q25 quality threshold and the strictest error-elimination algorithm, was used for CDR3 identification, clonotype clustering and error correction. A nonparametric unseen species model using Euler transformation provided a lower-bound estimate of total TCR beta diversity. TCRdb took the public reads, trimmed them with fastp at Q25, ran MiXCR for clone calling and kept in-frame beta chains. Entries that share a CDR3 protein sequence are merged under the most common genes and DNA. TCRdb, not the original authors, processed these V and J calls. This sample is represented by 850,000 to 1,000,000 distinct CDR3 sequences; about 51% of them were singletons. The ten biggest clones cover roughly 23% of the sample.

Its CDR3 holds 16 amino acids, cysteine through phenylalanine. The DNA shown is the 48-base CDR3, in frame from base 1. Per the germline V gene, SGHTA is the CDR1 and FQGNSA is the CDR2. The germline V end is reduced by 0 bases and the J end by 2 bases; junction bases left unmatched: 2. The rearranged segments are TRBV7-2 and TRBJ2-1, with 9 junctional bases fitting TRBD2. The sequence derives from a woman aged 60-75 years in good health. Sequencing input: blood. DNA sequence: TGTGCCAGCAGCTTAGCTTCTAGCGGGACCTACAATGAGCAGTTCTTC. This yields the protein CASSLASSGTYNEQFF.